These T cell receptor beta chains were read from a single sample in a study of CD8 T cells in ankylosing spondylitis. Using its own MiXCR run on the 5' RACE reads, TCRdb lists one record per CDR3 protein. The table lists about 800,000 distinct CDR3 sequences, 10% to 15% of them singletons. Sequencing was carried out using blood, either unsorted or a sorted T cell fraction (not recorded which). All receptors come from a male donor with ankylosing spondylitis. Both conserved end residues are part of each CDR3. D genes are given only for firm matches. The size field is filled for only some rows; it gives once, few, many or a size class.

j_call clone_size v_call d_call cdr3_aa cdr3_nt
TRBJ2-5 few TRBV4-2 . CASSHGGGQANYQETQYF TGTGCCAGCAGCCATGGGGGGGGACAGGCAAACTATCAAGAGACCCAGTACTTC
TRBJ2-7 . TRBV28 . CASRGRGVFSYEQYF TGTGCCAGCAGGGGGCGCGGAGTTTTCTCCTACGAGCAGTACTTC
TRBJ2-5 many TRBV5-1 . CASSLDETQYF TGCGCCAGCAGCTTGGACGAGACCCAGTACTTC
TRBJ2-7 . TRBV5-1 TRBD1 CASSSDRPPYEQYF TGCGCCAGCAGCTCGGACAGGCCCCCCTACGAGCAGTACTTC
TRBJ2-4 few TRBV5-1 TRBD2 CASSLPGLGNIQYF TGCGCCAGCAGCTTGCCGGGACTAGGGAACATTCAGTACTTC
TRBJ1-5 many TRBV5-1 TRBD1 CASSPGTGQGQPQHF TGCGCCAGCAGCCCAGGGACAGGGCAAGGGCAGCCCCAGCATTTT
TRBJ2-4 . TRBV5-1 TRBD1 CASSLRQGENIQYF TGCGCCAGCAGCCTCCGACAGGGGGAAAACATTCAGTACTTC
TRBJ2-3 . TRBV11-2 . CASSPRRALGTDTQYF TGTGCCAGCAGCCCTCGGCGAGCCCTAGGCACAGATACGCAGTATTTT
TRBJ2-1 few TRBV7-6 . CASSLARESTYNEQFF TGTGCCAGCAGCTTAGCCAGGGAGAGTACCTACAATGAGCAGTTCTTC
TRBJ2-7 many TRBV6-5 TRBD1 CASSYSRTGAYEQYF TGTGCCAGCAGTTACTCCCGGACAGGGGCCTACGAGCAGTACTTC
TRBJ2-5 many TRBV28 TRBD2 CASSFPNGSGKDRKTQYF TGTGCCAGCAGTTTTCCCAATGGTAGCGGGAAGGATCGAAAGACCCAGTACTTC
TRBJ1-1 few TRBV20-1 . CSARFGSNTEAFF TGCAGTGCTAGGTTCGGCAGTAACACTGAAGCTTTCTTT
TRBJ2-3 few TRBV4-3 TRBD2 CASSQDPRTSGSTDTQYF TGCGCCAGCAGCCAAGATCCGCGGACTAGCGGGAGCACAGATACGCAGTATTTT
TRBJ1-5 few TRBV25-1 . CASSEGRYSNQPQHF TGTGCCAGCAGTGAAGGGAGGTATAGCAATCAGCCCCAGCATTTT
TRBJ1-6 few TRBV27 . CASRRGALSGSPLHF TGTGCCAGCAGGAGGGGGGCTCTGTCCGGATCACCCCTCCACTTT
TRBJ2-2 many TRBV5-1 TRBD1 CASSLTGGYTGELFF TGCGCCAGCAGCTTGACAGGGGGCTATACCGGGGAGCTGTTTTTT
TRBJ2-6 few TRBV5-8 . CASSLGLPSGANVLTF TGTGCCAGCAGCTTGGGACTGCCCTCTGGGGCCAACGTCCTGACTTTC
TRBJ2-3 few TRBV6-2/TRBV6-3 . CASSYRPVRDTQYF TGTGCCAGCAGTTACCGTCCGGTCCGGGATACGCAGTATTTT
TRBJ2-2 once TRBV7-7 TRBD1 CASSRHQTGGRTAGELFF TGTGCTAGCAGCAGACACCAGACAGGGGGCCGTACAGCCGGGGAGCTGTTTTTT
TRBJ1-3 . TRBV4-3 . CASSRIFGVQRSGNTIYF TGCGCCAGCAGCCGTATCTTCGGAGTCCAGCGCTCTGGAAACACCATATATTTT
TRBJ1-1 few TRBV20-1 TRBD1 CSAREAGGWTEAFF TGCAGTGCTAGAGAGGCAGGGGGCTGGACTGAAGCTTTCTTT
TRBJ1-5 once TRBV20-1 TRBD1 CSVSRTGGNQPQHF TGCAGTGTCTCCAGGACAGGGGGCAATCAGCCCCAGCATTTT
TRBJ2-4 few TRBV7-2 . CASSQGILAKNIQYF TGTGCCAGCAGCCAAGGAATTTTAGCCAAAAACATTCAGTACTTC
TRBJ2-3 . TRBV20-1 . CSARQPRDTQYF TGCAGTGCTAGACAGCCCAGGGATACGCAGTATTTT
TRBJ2-5 few TRBV7-7 . CASSFGQPTEQETQYF TGTGCTAGCAGCTTTGGCCAGCCGACGGAACAAGAGACCCAGTACTTC
TRBJ2-7 few TRBV7-2 TRBD2 CASSLNLAGVYEQYF TGTGCCAGCAGCTTAAATCTAGCGGGGGTCTACGAGCAGTACTTC